This entry lists 18 T cell receptor beta chains sequenced from one sample in a study of cytomegalovirus exposure and HLA in healthy donors. Sequencing was performed with immunoSEQ multiplex PCR; in TCRdb, only in-frame clones are kept and a portion is missing. Of some 240,000 clones in the sample, less than 90% are singletons; the top ten hold roughly 5.5%. Sample: PBMCs. These receptors all stem from a woman between 18 and 30 years old in good health and CMV-seronegative.

The chain is built from TRBV11-2 and TRBJ1-6; 7 bases fit TRBD1. This CDR3 has 17 residues. CDR1 and CDR2 from the germline V gene are SGHAT and FQNNGV. The junction had 17 bases not matched to a gene; V was cut back by 6 bases and J by 9 bases. CDR3 nucleotides: TGTGCCAGCAGGAAACTTTTTTCGACAGGGATAGCTTCACCCCTCCACTTT. Amino acids: CASRKLFSTGIASPLHF.

This clone was detected a few times. The V gene is TRBV30, the J gene TRBJ1-6; no reliable D call. The CDR3 spans 13 residues. The germline CDR1 and CDR2 sequences are GTSNPN and SVGIG (reference sequence). Trimming left V 4 bases short and J 2 bases short, with 6 bases between. The CDR3 here is CAWTGTYNSPLHF. The CDR3 bases are TGTGCCTGGACAGGCACCTATAATTCACCCCTCCACTTT.

This chain joins TRBV6-1 and TRBJ1-1; 7 nucleotides agree with TRBD1. From germline, CDR1 is MNHNS and CDR2 SASEGT. V shed 4 bases, J shed 5 bases, and the junction held 7 bases outside the gene matches. The CDR3 totals 14 residues. DNA of the CDR3: TGTGCCAGCAGTGGACAGGGTTACTTGACTGAAGCTTTCTTT. This encodes CASSGQGYLTEAFF.

The J gene is TRBJ2-1, the V gene TRBV30; D tentatively reads TRBD1 or TRBD2 (7 bases each). V shed 1 base and J shed 7 bases, with 14 bases lying between them. This CDR3 has 14 amino acids. Per germline, CDR1 GTSNPN and CDR2 SVGIG (reference sequence). CDR3 protein: CAWSEGQGGNEQFF. The CDR3 bases are TGTGCCTGGAGTGAGGGGCAGGGGGGGAATGAGCAGTTCTTC.

The genes are TRBV6-1 and TRBJ2-7, with 7 nucleotides matching TRBD2. The ends lost 2 bases at V and 5 bases at J; junction bases unmatched: 12. The CDR3 totals 16 residues. The germline V gene has CDR1 MNHNS and CDR2 SASEGT. As DNA, the CDR3 is TGTGCCAGCAGTGAAAGGGGACTAACCCTCGGGGACGAGCAGTACTTC. This gives the protein CASSERGLTLGDEQYF.

The gene calls are TRBV7-2 and TRBJ1-5; D uncertain. V lost 2 bases and J 7 bases, leaving 6 bases between the germline ends. This CDR3 has 12 amino acids. The germline V gene encodes CDR1 SGHTA and CDR2 FQGNSA. The CDR3 sequence is CASSLNGQPQHF. As DNA, the CDR3 is TGTGCCAGCAGCTTAAATGGGCAGCCCCAGCATTTT.

This chain joins TRBV7-9 and TRBJ1-6; unclear D gene. CDR3 size: 16 residues. Germline CDR1 is SEHNR and CDR2 is FQNEAQ (reference sequence). Trimming stripped 5 bases from V and 3 bases from J, with 14 bases between. CDR3 loop: CASSPLEGVYNSPLHF. CDR3 nucleotides: TGTGCCAGCAGCCCCCTCGAGGGCGTCTATAATTCACCCCTCCACTTT.

J is TRBJ2-3 and V is TRBV9; D may match TRBD1 or TRBD2 (5 bases each). Germline V gene sequence: CDR1 SGDLS, CDR2 YYNGEE. The CDR3 totals 15 residues. V was trimmed by 0 bases and J by 5 bases, leaving 13 bases between them. Here the CDR3 reads CASSVVTGAGDTQYF. CDR3 in DNA: TGTGCCAGCAGCGTAGTCACCGGGGCGGGAGATACGCAGTATTTT.

The chain couples TRBV6-1 to TRBJ2-3; perhaps TRBD1 as D (5 bases). The germline V gene has CDR1 MNHNS and CDR2 SASEGT. The CDR3 is 13 amino acids. The V end lost 4 bases, the J end lost 4 bases, and 9 bases lay between the germline ends. The CDR3, as DNA: TGTGCCAGCAGTGTGCTCAGGGCAGATACGCAGTATTTT. This sequence encodes CASSVLRADTQYF.

This clone was seen just once. V usage is TRBV13 and J usage is TRBJ1-2, with 9 bases identical to TRBD1. There are 16 residues in the CDR3. Losses at the gene ends were 3 bases for V and 8 bases for J; bases not matched to a gene: 13. Germline V gives CDR1 PRHDT, CDR2 FYEKMQ (reference sequence). CDR3 DNA: TGTGCCAGCAGCTTTTTGGGACAGGGTAGGGGGAGAGGCTACACCTTC. Residues: CASSFLGQGRGRGYTF.

The chain combines TRBV13 with TRBJ2-3; 8 bases agree with TRBD1. Trimming removed 3 bases from V and 5 bases from J; junction bases left unmatched: 4. There are 14 residues in the CDR3. Per the germline V gene, CDR1 is PRHDT and CDR2 is FYEKMQ (reference sequence). The CDR3 bases are TGTGCCAGCAGCTTTGACAGGGGCATAGATACGCAGTATTTT. This encodes CASSFDRGIDTQYF. Full variable domain (outside the CDR3, taken from reference TRBV13 and TRBJ2-3): AAGVIQSPRHLIKEKRETATLKCYPIPRHDTVYWYQQGPGQDPQFLISFYEKMQSDKGSIPDRFSAQQFSDYHSELNMSSLELGDSALYFCASSFDRGIDTQYFGPGTRLTVL.

To note about this clone: Other DNA sequences in this specimen translate into the identical CDR3. The chain uses TRBV6-5 and TRBJ2-7; 9 bases fit TRBD1. Looked up from germline, CDR1 is MNHEY and CDR2 is SVGAGI. The CDR3 contains 16 residues. The trim removed 0 bases at V and 0 bases at J, leaving 3 bases unmatched. The DNA for the CDR3 is TGTGCCAGCAGTTACTCGGGACAGGGAAGCTCCTACGAGCAGTACTTC. Translated, it gives CASSYSGQGSSYEQYF.

This chain uses TRBV9 with TRBJ1-1; D ambiguous. V shed 0 bases and J shed 4 bases, with 7 bases lying between them. The CDR3 contains 13 residues. CDR1 and CDR2 from the germline V gene are SGDLS and YYNGEE. The CDR3 DNA sequence: TGTGCCAGCAGCGTAGGGGTGTCCACTGAAGCTTTCTTT. Translated, it gives CASSVGVSTEAFF. Supplemented by reference TRBV9 and TRBJ1-1, the full variable domain reads DSGVTQTPKHLITATGQRVTLRCSPRSGDLSVYWYQQSLDQGLQFLIQYYNGEERAKGNILERFSAQQFPDLHSELNLSSLELGDSALYFCASSVGVSTEAFFGQGTRLTVV.

In this sample, this clone turned up a few times. This chain uses TRBV11-2 with TRBJ1-2; D perhaps matches TRBD1 (5 bases). CDR1 SGHAT and CDR2 FQNNGV come from the germline V gene. The V end was cut by 6 bases, the J end by 4 bases, with 21 bases between. This CDR3 spans 16 amino acids. The CDR3 sequence: CASRRDGAASFYGYTF. CDR3 DNA sequence: TGTGCCAGCAGGCGCGACGGGGCGGCCTCCTTCTATGGCTACACCTTC.

The chain recombines TRBV29-1 with TRBJ1-2; the D gene is possibly TRBD1 (5 bases). CDR3 length: 12 amino acids. Germline V gene data show CDR1 as SQVTM and CDR2 as ANQGSEA. V gave up 7 bases and J gave up 4 bases, with 13 bases separating them. CDR3 region: CSAQGGGYGYTF. As DNA, the CDR3 is TGCAGCGCCCAGGGTGGCGGCTATGGCTACACCTTC.

V is TRBV2 and J is TRBJ2-3; D might be TRBD1 (6 bases). The CDR3 is 14 amino acids. Germline V gives CDR1 SNHLY, CDR2 FYNNEI. V was clipped by 3 bases and J by 6 bases, with 13 bases between them. Here the CDR3 DNA reads TGTGCCAGCAGTGAGGGGACAAGGGAGGATACGCAGTATTTT. Translation: CASSEGTREDTQYF. Looking up the rest from reference TRBV2 and TRBJ2-3 gives the full variable domain: EPEVTQTPSHQVTQMGQEVILRCVPISNHLYFYWYRQILGQKVEFLVSFYNNEISEKSEIFDDQFSVERPDGSNFTLKIRSTKLEDSAMYFCASSEGTREDTQYFGPGTRLTVL.

V usage is TRBV5-1 and J usage is TRBJ2-5, with D maybe TRBD1 (5 bases). V was pared by 0 bases and J by 1 base, with 10 bases between. From germline, CDR1 is SGHRS and CDR2 YFSETQ. This CDR3 is 15 amino acids long. Here the CDR3 DNA reads TGCGCCAGCAGCTTGGGGGGCAGCACCCAAGAGACCCAGTACTTC. This codes for CASSLGGSTQETQYF.

This clone came up many times. V usage is TRBV20-1 and J usage is TRBJ1-1; TRBD1 is a possible D gene (6 bases). The CDR3 runs 11 residues. CDR1 and CDR2 from the germline V gene are DFQATT and SNEGSKA (reference sequence). V was clipped by 5 bases and J by 6 bases, with 10 bases between them. CDR3 protein: CSAYRVPEAFF. As DNA, the CDR3 is TGCAGTGCTTACAGGGTCCCTGAAGCTTTCTTT.